This T cell receptor (beta chain) is from a study of beta chain features in type 1 diabetes. Whole-study findings and limits: Across all four CD4+ subsets, people with type 1 diabetes showed modestly shorter TCRB CDR3s.

The CDR3 spans 14 residues. The germline V gene encodes CDR1 SGHTA and CDR2 FQGNSA. Trimming took off 6 bases at V and 0 bases at J, with 9 bases between the two ends. This clone was seen a handful of times. Its antigen is not known. Since all of the isolated RNA was reverse transcribed, expressed TCRB transcripts were what got sequenced. Here immunoSEQ multiplex PCR was the method, and the copy in TCRdb shows in-frame clones only, minus some. The sample lists fewer than 300,000 clones, 20% occurring once. Input material: naive CD4+ T cells from blood. The source of this sequence is a woman between 40 and 50 years old with type 1 diabetes. The chain recombines TRBV7-2 with TRBJ1-3; D gene uncertain. The CDR3 reads CASRGVGSGNTIYF. The CDR3 coding sequence is TGTGCCAGCAGGGGAGTGGGCTCTGGAAACACCATATATTTT.